This T cell receptor (beta chain) was obtained from a study of CD8 T cells in Susac syndrome. The CDR3 totals 13 residues. In germline, CDR1 is SGHNT, CDR2 YYREEE (reference sequence). The trim removed 7 bases at V and 5 bases at J, leaving 9 bases unmatched. Reverse transcription used about 0.45 to 1 ug RNA and random hexamers. TCRdb called the immunoSEQ multiplex PCR reads again in MiXCR, with one record for every CDR3 protein. The sample yields about 430,000 distinct CDR3 sequences, 75% to 90% seen once. Negative isolation yielded CD8+ and CD4+ T cells; FACS enriched TEMRA cells. The specimen sequenced was CD8+ T cells from PBMCs. The source is a human donor with multiple sclerosis. This chain joins TRBV5-4 and TRBJ2-7; 7 nucleotides align to TRBD1. The CDR3 is CASRYRGSDEQYF. Here the CDR3 DNA reads TGTGCCAGCCGATACAGGGGCTCGGACGAGCAGTACTTC. Full variable domain (outside the CDR3, taken from reference TRBV5-4 and TRBJ2-7): ETGVTQSPTHLIKTRGQQVTLRCSSQSGHNTVSWYQQALGQGPQFIFQYYREEENGRGNFPPRFSGLQFPNYSSELNVNALELDDSALYLCASRYRGSDEQYFGPGTRLTVT.